This TCR beta chain was recovered during a study of CD8+ T cells in alopecia areata. Treatment indicated: oral pan-JAK inhibitor, 5-10 mg twice daily. Trimming took off 7 bases at V and 3 bases at J, with 13 bases between the two ends. The CDR3 runs 13 residues. Germline V gives CDR1 SQVTM, CDR2 ANQGSEA. This clone came up a few times. RNA extraction was followed by reverse transcription into cDNA, which acted as the sequencing template. The data were produced by immunoSEQ multiplex PCR, yet TCRdb's version contains in-frame clones alone and is incomplete. Of 250,000 to 350,000 clones in the sample, around 64% were seen once.

The V call is TRBV29-1, the J call TRBJ2-1; perhaps TRBD2 as D (5 bases). This sequence originates from a human donor with alopecia areata. Here the sequenced sample was CD4+ T cells sorted from blood, taken at week 52, from a patient treated with tofacitinib. As DNA, the CDR3 is TGCAGCGCCCCGGGAACCAACTACAATGAGCAGTTCTTC. This sequence encodes CSAPGTNYNEQFF.